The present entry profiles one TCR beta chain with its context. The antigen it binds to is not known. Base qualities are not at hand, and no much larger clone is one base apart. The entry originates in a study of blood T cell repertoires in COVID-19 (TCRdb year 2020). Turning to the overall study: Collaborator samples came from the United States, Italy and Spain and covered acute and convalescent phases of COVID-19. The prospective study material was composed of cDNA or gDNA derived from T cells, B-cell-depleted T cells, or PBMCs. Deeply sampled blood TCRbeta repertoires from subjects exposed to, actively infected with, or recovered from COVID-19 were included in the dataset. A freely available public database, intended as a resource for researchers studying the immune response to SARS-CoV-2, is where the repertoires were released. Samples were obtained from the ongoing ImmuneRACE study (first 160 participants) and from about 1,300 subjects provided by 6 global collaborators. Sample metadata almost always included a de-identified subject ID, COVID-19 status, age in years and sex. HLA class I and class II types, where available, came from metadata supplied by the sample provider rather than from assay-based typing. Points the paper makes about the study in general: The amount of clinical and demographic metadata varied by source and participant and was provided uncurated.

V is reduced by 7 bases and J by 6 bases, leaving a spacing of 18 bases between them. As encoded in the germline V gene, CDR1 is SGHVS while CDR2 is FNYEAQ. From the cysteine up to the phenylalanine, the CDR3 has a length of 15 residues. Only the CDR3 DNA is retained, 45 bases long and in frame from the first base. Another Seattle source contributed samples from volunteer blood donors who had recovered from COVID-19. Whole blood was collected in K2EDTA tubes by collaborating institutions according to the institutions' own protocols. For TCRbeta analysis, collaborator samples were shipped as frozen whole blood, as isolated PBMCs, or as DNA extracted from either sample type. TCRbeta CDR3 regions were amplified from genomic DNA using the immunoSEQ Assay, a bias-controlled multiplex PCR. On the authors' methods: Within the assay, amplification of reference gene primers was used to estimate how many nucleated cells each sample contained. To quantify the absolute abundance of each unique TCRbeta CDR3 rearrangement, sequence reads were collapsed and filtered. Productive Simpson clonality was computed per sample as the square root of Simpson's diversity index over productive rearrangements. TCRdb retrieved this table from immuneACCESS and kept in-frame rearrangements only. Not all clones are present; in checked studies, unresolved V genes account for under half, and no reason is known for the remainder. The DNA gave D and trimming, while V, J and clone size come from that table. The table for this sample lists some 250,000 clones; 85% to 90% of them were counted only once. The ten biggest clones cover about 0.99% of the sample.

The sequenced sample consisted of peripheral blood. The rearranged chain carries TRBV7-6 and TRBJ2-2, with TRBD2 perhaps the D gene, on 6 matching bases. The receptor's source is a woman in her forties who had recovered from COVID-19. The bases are TGTGCCAGCACGCTGGGTTCGTGGGGGGCCGGGGAGCTGTTTTTT. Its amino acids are CASTLGSWGAGELFF.